This T cell receptor (beta chain) was observed in a study of cytomegalovirus exposure and HLA in healthy donors. Study outcomes and limitations: Presence/absence analyses rested on an assumption that sequencing depth was roughly uniform across donors.

Points on this clone: As yet, its antigen is unknown.

The CDR3 is 16 residues long. V dropped 5 bases and J dropped 0 bases, with 13 bases sitting between them. Germline lookup yields CDR1 SGHVS and CDR2 FNYEAQ. Use of 60 Vbeta and 13 Jbeta primers characterized the PCR. Using immunoSEQ multiplex PCR, the repertoire was profiled, and TCRdb retains in-frame clones only, with some absent. Found here are 80,000 to 100,000 clones, roughly four fifths of them singletons; the top ten hold under 4.5%. The sample was PBMCs. The V and J genes are TRBV7-6 and TRBJ2-2, with D uncertain. The receptor comes from a female donor in good health and CMV-seropositive. CDR3 region: CASSPVLRSNTGELFF. The CDR3 DNA follows: TGTGCCAGCAGCCCGGTCTTGCGGTCGAACACCGGGGAGCTGTTTTTT.